A single sample is the source of the 21 T cell receptor beta chains below, sequenced in a study of CD8+CD57+ T cells in acquired aplastic anemia. Genomic DNA, serving as template, underwent TCR beta VDJ and CDR3 profiling. TCRdb re-analysed the reads in MiXCR, keeping a single row per CDR3 protein. The repertoire consists of approximately 220,000 distinct CDR3 sequences, with about half occurring once and the leading ten covering nearly 20%. Patients sequenced had flow cytometry evidence of CD8+CD57+ cell expansion. Sequencing was performed on sorted CD4+, CD8+, or CD8+CD57+ T cells (not recorded which) from PBMCs. Every receptor here comes from a human donor with aplastic anemia.

V is TRBV12-3 or TRBV12-4 and J is TRBJ2-2; 11 bases match TRBD1. The junction had 9 bases not matched to a gene; V was cut back by 6 bases and J by 6 bases. This CDR3 contains 16 residues. This chain's CDR3 is CASRHRDRGLAGELFF. The CDR3 nucleotides read TGTGCCAGCAGGCACCGGGACAGGGGGTTGGCCGGGGAGCTGTTTTTT.

This clonotype showed up many times. CDR3 sequence (DNA): TGCAGTGCTAGAGTCCGGGACAGGGGATCTAACTATGGCTACACCTTC. Translating it yields CSARVRDRGSNYGYTF. This sequence joins TRBV20-1 and TRBJ1-2, with 10 bases lining up with TRBD1. The germline CDR1 and CDR2 sequences are DFQATT and SNEGSKA (reference sequence). J lost 0 bases, V lost 1 base, and 5 bases had no gene match. This CDR3 comprises 16 residues.

This clonotype has ten or more counts. This may arise from a read error, as a much more abundant clone is one base away. This rearrangement joins TRBV15 to TRBJ1-2, with 7 bases that match TRBD1. The V gene end was trimmed by 5 bases and the J gene end by 12 bases; junction bases not matched to a gene: 18. Germline V gene sequence: CDR1 LNHNV, CDR2 YYDKDF (reference sequence). This CDR3 comprises 15 residues. CDR3 amino acids: CATSHLVGGIGGHTF. Here the CDR3 DNA reads TGTGCCACCAGCCACCTGGTTGGGGGGATAGGGGGCCACACCTTC.

The chain employs TRBV14 and TRBJ1-1, with 7 bases aligning to TRBD1. Germline-derived CDR1 and CDR2 are SGHDN and FVKESK. This CDR3 is 15 amino acids long. The trim removed 2 bases at V and 0 bases at J, leaving 3 bases unmatched. In nucleotides, the CDR3 is TGTGCCAGCAGCCAACTGGACAGGTTGAACACTGAAGCTTTCTTT. Protein sequence: CASSQLDRLNTEAFF.

The chain has TRBV25-1 and TRBJ2-3, with a tentative D call TRBD2 (5 bases). The V gene's germline CDR1 is MGHDK and CDR2 SYGVNS. The V end was cut by 6 bases, the J end by 2 bases, with 15 bases between. This CDR3 region has 15 residues. The CDR3 DNA sequence: TGTGCCAGCAGCGCCTCCGGGGATGACACAGATACGCAGTATTTT. This sequence encodes CASSASGDDTDTQYF.

As to this clonotype: This sequence may be a read error, since a much larger clone differs from it by one base. This CDR3 fails to terminate in the conserved phenylalanine or tryptophan, so it likely reflects a read error. The chain employs TRBV11-3 and TRBJ2-7; 7 bases map to TRBD1. The CDR3 loop spans 13 amino acids. Germline-derived CDR1 and CDR2 are SGHNT and YENEEA. V lost 6 bases, J lost 6 bases, and 8 bases stayed unmatched. The CDR3 DNA reads as TGTGCCAGCAGAACGACAGGGTCCAGCGAGCAGTACTCC. Amino acids: CASRTTGSSEQYS.

The chain carries TRBV7-2 and TRBJ1-2; unclear D gene. The CDR3 has 14 residues. CDR1 and CDR2 from the germline V gene are SGHTA and FQGNSA. V was cut by 6 bases and J by 8 bases, with 19 bases left in between. The CDR3 DNA reads as TGTGCCAGCAGGGCCGGGTCGGAGCTTATGGGCTACACCTTC. Encoded protein: CASRAGSELMGYTF.

The V call is TRBV7-9, the J call TRBJ2-7; D might be TRBD1 (6 bases). CDR3 length: 15 amino acids. The V and J ends lost 0 bases and 1 base respectively, with 10 bases between them. Germline-derived CDR1 and CDR2 are SEHNR and FQNEAQ (reference sequence). CDR3 DNA sequence: TGTGCCAGCAGCTTAGCGCCTACAGGGTCCTACGAGCAGTACTTC. It translates to CASSLAPTGSYEQYF.

The chain employs TRBV20-1 and TRBJ2-3, with D unclear. Looked up from germline, CDR1 is DFQATT and CDR2 is SNEGSKA (reference sequence). V was cut by 1 base and J by 6 bases, with 8 bases left in between. This CDR3 contains 12 residues. CDR3 bases: TGCAGTGCTAGAGCCCTCGGGGATACGCAGTATTTT. Protein: CSARALGDTQYF.

V is TRBV10-3 and J is TRBJ2-1, with a tentative D call TRBD1 (6 bases). Germline values: CDR1 ENHRY, CDR2 SYGVKD. Trimming shortened V by 10 bases and J by 1 base, and 17 bases separated the two germline ends. This CDR3 contains 15 residues. CDR3 sequence reads: CASREDRTSYNEQFF. CDR3 nucleotide sequence: TGTGCCAGCAGAGAGGACAGAACGTCCTACAATGAGCAGTTCTTC.

The chain uses TRBV9 and TRBJ2-2, with 8 positions matching TRBD2. The CDR3 length is 15 residues. CDR1 and CDR2 from the germline V gene are SGDLS and YYNGEE. Trimming at V came to 4 bases and at J to 7 bases, leaving 9 bases not matched to a gene. In DNA form, the CDR3 reads TGTGCCAGCAGCCGATTGGGGGGGACTAGCGGGGAGCTGTTTTTT. This codes for CASSRLGGTSGELFF.

This clonotype was counted ten times or more. V is TRBV19 and J is TRBJ1-2; 10 bases fit TRBD1. Germline-derived CDR1 and CDR2 are LNHDA and SQIVND (reference sequence). V shed 6 bases and J 8 bases; nucleotides not matched to a gene: 3. The CDR3 extends over 12 amino acids. The CDR3 region is CASRGTGDGYTF. Written as DNA, the CDR3 is TGTGCCAGTAGGGGGACAGGGGACGGCTACACCTTC.

This clonotype was seen ten or more times. CDR3 in DNA: TGTGCCACCAGTGATTCGGAGCGGCAGCCCCAGCATTTT. This encodes CATSDSERQPQHF. The chain couples TRBV24-1 to TRBJ1-5; D is ambiguous. This CDR3 region has 13 residues. Germline V gene data show CDR1 as KGHDR and CDR2 as SFDVKD. Trimming left V 2 bases short and J 7 bases short, with 8 bases between.

The genes are TRBV12-3 or TRBV12-4 and TRBJ2-7; D gene uncertain. V was trimmed by 6 bases and J by 8 bases, leaving 11 bases between them. This CDR3 comprises 11 residues. CDR3 nucleotide sequence: TGTGCCAGCAGCCGTCAAATGAAGCAGTACTTC. Residues: CASSRQMKQYF.

V gene TRBV7-9 combines with J gene TRBJ2-7; TRBD2 is a possible D gene (6 bases). The germline V and J ends were trimmed by 3 bases and 5 bases, with 17 bases remaining between them. Germline CDR1 is SEHNR and CDR2 is FQNEAQ (reference sequence). This CDR3 region has 15 residues. CDR3: CASSFGLSGLNEQYF. CDR3 in DNA: TGTGCCAGCAGCTTCGGGTTGAGCGGGCTTAACGAGCAGTACTTC.

The V call is TRBV20-1, the J call TRBJ2-7; TRBD1 might be the D (6 bases). The germline gives CDR1 DFQATT, CDR2 SNEGSKA (reference sequence). The CDR3 consists of 13 residues. Deletions cut 7 bases from V and 2 bases from J, with 15 bases between. CDR3 protein: CSGAGTSTYEQYF. The CDR3 DNA follows: TGCAGTGGGGCCGGGACATCAACCTACGAGCAGTACTTC.

A note on this clonotype: A read error may be the cause here, since a much bigger clone is one base away. V is TRBV20-1 and J is TRBJ2-4, with D unclear. The CDR3 consists of 11 residues. Germline V CDR1 and CDR2: DFQATT, SNEGSKA (reference sequence). The CDR3 loop reads CNAGHPTIQYF. CDR3 DNA sequence: TGCAATGCTGGGCACCCTACCATTCAGTACTTC.

The chain combines TRBV28 with TRBJ1-5, with TRBD1 matching over 9 bases. Germline V lookup: CDR1 MDHEN, CDR2 SYDVKM. With V trimmed by 4 bases and J by 5 bases, 12 bases remained unmatched. The CDR3 consists of 17 residues. The CDR3 bases are TGTGCCAGCAGTTCCCCTTCCGGGACAGGGATCGATCAGCCCCAGCATTTT. The encoded protein is CASSSPSGTGIDQPQHF.

This clonotype appeared many times. Relative to the germline gene, one junction end is altered; a read error may explain this. The rearrangement uses TRBV6-6 and TRBJ1-6, with 7 bases fitting TRBD1. The CDR3 extends over 15 amino acids. Germline CDR1 MNHNY, CDR2 SVGAGI (reference sequence). CDR3: CASGYRGDNNSPLHF. CDR3 sequence (DNA): TGTGCCAGCGGTTACAGGGGAGATAATAATTCACCCCTCCACTTT.

This chain links TRBV15 with TRBJ1-2; D is undetermined. From germline, CDR1 is LNHNV and CDR2 YYDKDF (reference sequence). V lost 0 bases, J lost 0 bases, and 11 bases lay in between. This CDR3 is 16 amino acids long. CDR3 nucleotide sequence: TGTGCCACCAGCAGAGAGGCAGTCACCTCTAACTATGGCTACACCTTC. As protein: CATSREAVTSNYGYTF. The whole variable domain, filled in from reference TRBV15 and TRBJ1-2, reads DAMVIQNPRYQVTQFGKPVTLSCSQTLNHNVMYWYQQKSSQAPKLLFHYYDKDFNNEADTPDNFQSRRPNTSFCFLDIRSPGLGDTAMYLCATSREAVTSNYGYTFGSGTRLTVV.

This clonotype has a handful of counts. V gene TRBV11-3 combines with J gene TRBJ2-1; 7 bases map to TRBD2. CDR1 and CDR2 (germline): SGHNT, YENEEA. The CDR3 has 15 amino acids. The V and J ends lost 1 base and 7 bases, in that order; junction bases with no gene match: 7. In nucleotides, the CDR3 is TGTGCCAGCAGCTTAGGGGGGGGGGGGAGGAATGAGCAGTTCTTC. Residues: CASSLGGGGRNEQFF.